Presented here are 18 T cell receptor beta chains from one specimen sequenced in a study of T cells in Graves' hyperthyroidism and ophthalmopathy. What was amplified from RNA transcripts were TCR beta CDR3 regions. In the first-round RT-PCR of the TCR CDR3, the HTBI primer set was used. TCRdb recomputed calls from the multiplex PCR reads with MiXCR, one row per CDR3 protein. The table includes fewer than 750,000 distinct CDR3 sequences, 14% to 15% detected once. Sequences were obtained from blood. These receptors originate from a woman aged 40 to 50 with Graves' ophthalmopathy.

Many counts were recorded for this clonotype. This sequence joins TRBV28 and TRBJ1-5; 7 nucleotides match TRBD1. Per germline, CDR1 MDHEN and CDR2 SYDVKM. CDR3 length equals 16 residues. V shed 7 bases and J 1 base; nucleotides not matched to a gene: 10. Here the CDR3 reads CASKIYRGLSNQPQHF. Here the CDR3 DNA reads TGTGCCAGCAAAATATACAGGGGTTTGAGCAATCAGCCCCAGCATTTT.

At least ten counts were recorded for this clonotype. The chain combines TRBV27 with TRBJ1-6, with 7 bases fitting TRBD1. The CDR3 runs 15 residues. Per germline, CDR1 MNHEY and CDR2 SMNVEV (reference sequence). V gave up 6 bases and J gave up 5 bases; unmatched junction bases: 7. The DNA for the CDR3 is TGTGCCAGCAGCGCAGGGGGGTTGGATAATTCACCCCTCCACTTT. Its translation is CASSAGGLDNSPLHF.

Ten or more counts support this clonotype. The rearrangement joins TRBV15 to TRBJ2-5; 11 nucleotides line up with TRBD2. This CDR3 comprises 16 residues. V lost 1 base, J lost 5 bases, and 6 bases stayed unmatched. The germline CDR1 and CDR2 sequences are LNHNV and YYDKDF (reference sequence). The CDR3 sequence is CATSRGGLAGTETQYF. For the CDR3, the DNA is TGTGCCACCAGCAGAGGTGGACTAGCGGGTACTGAGACCCAGTACTTC.

There are many counts of this clonotype. This chain links TRBV19 with TRBJ2-5; weak D call: TRBD1 (5 bases). CDR3 length: 15 residues. Looked up from germline, CDR1 is LNHDA and CDR2 is SQIVND (reference sequence). V was shortened by 5 bases and J by 5 bases, with 18 bases between the two germline ends. CDR3 amino acids: CASSSRVGAVETQYF. As DNA, the CDR3 is TGTGCCAGTAGTTCCCGAGTAGGGGCGGTCGAGACCCAGTACTTC. Supplemented by reference TRBV19 and TRBJ2-5, the full variable domain reads DGGITQSPKYLFRKEGQNVTLSCEQNLNHDAMYWYRQDPGQGLRLIYYSQIVNDFQKGDIAEGYSVSREKKESFPLTVTSAQKNPTAFYLCASSSRVGAVETQYFGPGTRLLVL.

This clonotype has more than one count but fewer than ten. The rearrangement joins TRBV28 to TRBJ1-5; no definite D call. Germline-derived CDR1 and CDR2 are MDHEN and SYDVKM. V was pared by 3 bases and J by 4 bases, with 10 bases between. The CDR3 length is 14 residues. The CDR3 nucleotides are TGTGCCAGCAGTTTTGTGCACAGTAATCAGCCCCAGCATTTT. Translation gives CASSFVHSNQPQHF.

This clonotype was counted many times. V gene TRBV15 combines with J gene TRBJ2-7; D possibly corresponds to TRBD1 (7 bases). The CDR3 loop spans 13 amino acids. Germline loops: CDR1 LNHNV, CDR2 YYDKDF (reference sequence). Between the trimmed V and J ends, which lost 6 bases and 3 bases, there was a span of 12 bases. The CDR3 here is CATRGGTDYEQYF. The CDR3 DNA follows: TGTGCCACCAGAGGCGGGACAGACTACGAGCAGTACTTC.

This clonotype occurred many times. The chain recombines TRBV25-1 with TRBJ2-5; 10 positions agree with TRBD2. The germline V gene has CDR1 MGHDK and CDR2 SYGVNS. The CDR3 contains 15 residues. J lost 4 bases, V lost 4 bases, and 6 bases had no gene match. This chain's CDR3 is CASSALAGEVETQYF. DNA for the CDR3: TGTGCCAGCAGTGCTCTAGCGGGAGAAGTAGAGACCCAGTACTTC.

This clonotype has at least ten counts. This sequence joins TRBV20-1 and TRBJ2-7; the D gene is possibly TRBD1 (6 bases). Germline V gene sequence: CDR1 DFQATT, CDR2 SNEGSKA (reference sequence). V was shortened by 0 bases and J by 0 bases, with 6 bases between the two germline ends. The CDR3 runs 13 residues. The CDR3: CSARETGSYEQYF. DNA of the CDR3: TGCAGTGCTAGAGAGACAGGCTCCTACGAGCAGTACTTC.

This clonotype was detected only a few times. The rearrangement joins TRBV24-1 to TRBJ2-2; 8 bases agree with TRBD1. CDR1 is KGHDR and CDR2 is SFDVKD in the germline V gene. Trimming took 2 bases from V and 6 from J; bases not matched to a gene: 4. The CDR3 is 15 residues long. CDR3 amino acids: CATSDSSGGPGELFF. Written as DNA, the CDR3 is TGTGCCACCAGTGATTCTTCAGGGGGCCCCGGGGAGCTGTTTTTT.

The chain couples TRBV12-5 to TRBJ1-2; 7 bases fit TRBD1. CDR1 LGHNT and CDR2 FRNRAP come from the germline V gene. This CDR3 has 11 residues. Trimming removed 6 bases from V and 8 bases from J; junction bases left unmatched: 3. CDR3 bases: TGTGCTAGTGGGACAGGGCTCGGCTACACCTTC. This codes for CASGTGLGYTF.

In this sample, this clonotype turned up many times. The chain employs TRBV11-2 and TRBJ2-7; 11 positions match TRBD2. Germline V gene lookup returns CDR1 SGHAT and CDR2 FQNNGV. The ends lost 4 bases at V and 4 bases at J; junction bases unmatched: 15. The CDR3 sequence is 18 residues long. CDR3: CASSSSPGTSGFRYEQYF. In nucleotides, the CDR3 is TGTGCCAGCAGCTCCAGCCCGGGGACTAGCGGTTTTCGTTACGAGCAGTACTTC.

Ten or more counts support this clonotype. The genes are TRBV27 and TRBJ2-5; 8 bases agree with TRBD1. CDR1 MNHEY and CDR2 SMNVEV come from the germline V gene (reference sequence). V lost 6 bases to trimming and J lost 5 bases; unmatched junction nucleotides: 8. CDR3 length: 14 residues. In DNA, the CDR3 is TGTGCCAGCAGACTAACAGGGGGATCGGAGACCCAGTACTTC. Encoded protein: CASRLTGGSETQYF.

This clonotype has at least ten counts. CDR3 loop: CASTADSHTGELFF. For the CDR3, the DNA is TGTGCCAGCACCGCGGACAGTCACACCGGGGAGCTGTTTTTT. The rearrangement uses TRBV6-5 and TRBJ2-2; possible D gene TRBD1, 6 bases. With 7 bases removed from V and 3 bases from J, the gap between germline ends came to 12 bases. Germline CDR1 reads MNHEY; CDR2 reads SVGAGI. The CDR3 runs 14 residues.

This clonotype was picked up many times. The chain links TRBV12-3 or TRBV12-4 to TRBJ2-7, with no clear D. There are 12 residues in the CDR3. V was cut by 7 bases and J by 6 bases, with 13 bases left in between. CDR3 bases: TGTGCCAGCACCCCGAATTTTCTCGAGCAGTACTTC. It specifies CASTPNFLEQYF.

This clonotype was recorded at least ten times. The V gene is TRBV6-2 or TRBV6-3, the J gene TRBJ2-7; the match to TRBD2 covers 7 bases. Germline V gives CDR1 MNHEY, CDR2 SVGEGT. CDR3 length equals 15 residues. Trimming took 2 bases from V and 6 from J; bases not matched to a gene: 10. Here the CDR3 reads CASSYTPAGTFEQYF. The CDR3 DNA is TGTGCCAGCAGTTACACCCCAGCGGGGACGTTCGAGCAGTACTTC.

A note on this clonotype: A much larger clone differs by one base, so this may be a read error. The chain uses TRBV28 and TRBJ2-5; tentatively, D is TRBD1 (6 bases). Germline values: CDR1 MDHEN, CDR2 SYDVKM. This CDR3 spans 13 amino acids. The CDR3: CVSKDRFQETQYF. The CDR3, as DNA: TGTGTCAGCAAAGACAGGTTCCAAGAGACCCAGTACTTC.

This clonotype was counted many times. V gene TRBV12-5 combines with J gene TRBJ1-2; D is perhaps TRBD1 (5 bases). This CDR3 is built from 11 residues. Germline CDR1 LGHNT, CDR2 FRNRAP. The ends were cut back, 8 bases at V and 9 bases at J, with 13 bases in the middle. The CDR3 nucleotides read TGTGCTAGTCCTGCGGGGGATCGCTACACCTTC. It translates to CASPAGDRYTF. Together with reference TRBV12-5 and TRBJ1-2, the CDR3 gives the full variable domain: DARVTQTPRHKVTEMGQEVTMRCQPILGHNTVFWYRQTMMQGLELLAYFRNRAPLDDSGMPKDRFSAEMPDATLATLKIQPSEPRDSAVYFCASPAGDRYTFGSGTRLTVV.

This clonotype was found many times. The chain employs TRBV15 and TRBJ1-5, with D unresolved. The CDR3 sequence is 13 residues long. In germline, CDR1 is LNHNV, CDR2 YYDKDF (reference sequence). Trimming removed 3 bases from V and 1 base from J, with 4 bases in between. The CDR3 is CATSRSSNQPQHF. In DNA, the CDR3 is TGTGCCACCAGCAGGAGCAGCAATCAGCCCCAGCATTTT. The whole variable domain, remainder taken from reference TRBV15 and TRBJ1-5, is DAMVIQNPRYQVTQFGKPVTLSCSQTLNHNVMYWYQQKSSQAPKLLFHYYDKDFNNEADTPDNFQSRRPNTSFCFLDIRSPGLGDTAMYLCATSRSSNQPQHFGDGTRLSIL.